Each of the 21 T cell receptor beta chains below was sequenced from the same sample in a study of shared clonotypes between healthy human individuals. Repertoires were generated with immunoSEQ multiplex PCR, while TCRdb's copy carries only in-frame clones and drops some. The sample has over a million clones; around 78% are singletons. The sequenced sample was memory CD4+ T cells from PBMCs. Described subset: CD45RA-negative fraction. All receptors come from a man between 18 and 29 years old in good health. Some clones in this sample may be carry-over from other donors' samples.

The V and J genes are TRBV11-1 and TRBJ1-2; 12 bases match TRBD1. This CDR3 has 15 residues. Germline CDR1 SGHAT, CDR2 FQDESV (reference sequence). J lost 7 bases, V lost 4 bases, and 7 bases had no gene match. CDR3: CASSSRDRGPGGYTF. CDR3 sequence (DNA): TGTGCCAGCAGCTCCCGGGACAGGGGGCCGGGTGGCTACACCTTC.

CDR3 region: CASSGLAHHEQYF. The CDR3 DNA reads as TGCGCCAGCAGCGGGCTAGCACACCACGAGCAGTACTTC. This chain connects TRBV5-1 to TRBJ2-7, with a weak D call TRBD2 (5 bases). CDR1 is SGHRS and CDR2 is YFSETQ in the germline V gene. The CDR3 has 13 amino acids. V lost 4 bases, J lost 5 bases, and 13 bases lay in between.

The J gene is TRBJ1-5, the V gene TRBV28; the D is unclear. CDR1 and CDR2 from the germline V gene are MDHEN and SYDVKM. The CDR3 has 17 amino acids. With 4 bases removed from V and 0 bases from J, the gap between germline ends came to 16 bases. In DNA form, the CDR3 reads TGTGCCAGCAGTTCCCGACGTGAACGGCTTAGCAATCAGCCCCAGCATTTT. Amino acid sequence: CASSSRRERLSNQPQHF.

J is TRBJ1-1 and V is TRBV29-1, with TRBD1 identical over 7 bases. The germline gives CDR1 SQVTM, CDR2 ANQGSEA. V was pared by 6 bases and J by 6 bases, with 7 bases of the junction left unmatched. The CDR3 is 12 amino acids. CDR3 loop: CSVGRGFSEAFF. DNA of the CDR3: TGCAGCGTCGGCAGGGGGTTTTCTGAAGCTTTCTTT.

The V gene is TRBV5-1, the J gene TRBJ2-7; D is possibly TRBD1 (5 bases). The CDR3 runs 14 residues. Trimming removed 4 bases at V and 3 bases at J, with 14 bases between. CDR1 is SGHRS and CDR2 is YFSETQ in the germline V gene. The CDR3 loop is CASSARQGYYEQYF. The CDR3 nucleotides are TGCGCCAGCAGCGCCCGGCAGGGTTACTACGAGCAGTACTTC.

This clone showed up many times. The rearrangement uses TRBV10-3 and TRBJ1-2; D gene unclear. The CDR3 is made up of 14 amino acids. The germline gives CDR1 ENHRY, CDR2 SYGVKD. Trimming removed 6 bases at V and 4 bases at J, with 15 bases between. The CDR3 loop is CAISANPQIYGYTF. CDR3 nucleotides: TGTGCCATCAGCGCAAATCCCCAGATCTATGGCTACACCTTC.

Note on this clone: Since the CDR3 does not end with the conserved phenylalanine or tryptophan, this likely comes from a read error. The chain has TRBV28 and TRBJ1-1; maybe TRBD1 (6 bases). CDR1 MDHEN and CDR2 SYDVKM come from the germline V gene. V lost 7 bases, J lost 8 bases, and 14 bases lay in between. The CDR3 sequence is 12 residues long. The CDR3 protein is CASKPGVTEAFL. The DNA of the CDR3 is TGTGCCAGCAAGCCAGGGGTGACCGAAGCTTTCCTT.

The chain couples TRBV9 to TRBJ2-7; D may be TRBD1 (5 bases). Trimming left V 2 bases short and J 2 bases short, with 11 bases between. The CDR3 length is 14 residues. The germline V gene has CDR1 SGDLS and CDR2 YYNGEE. Written as DNA, the CDR3 is TGTGCCAGCAGCGTCAATCCAGGGCCCTACGAGCAGTACTTC. Its protein product is CASSVNPGPYEQYF.

This clone turned up a few times. The genes are TRBV30 and TRBJ1-1; D is unresolved. Trimming took off 7 bases at V and 0 bases at J, with 12 bases between the two ends. The CDR3 covers 13 residues. CDR1 is GTSNPN, CDR2 SVGIG, per germline (reference sequence). This CDR3 reads CAYQRVMNTEAFF. The DNA for the CDR3 is TGTGCCTATCAGCGGGTCATGAACACTGAAGCTTTCTTT.

The chain couples TRBV30 to TRBJ2-5; D is unclear. Trimming pared 2 bases from V and 4 bases from J, leaving 5 bases between. This CDR3 contains 11 residues. Germline V gene lookup returns CDR1 GTSNPN and CDR2 SVGIG (reference sequence). The CDR3 DNA reads TGTGCCTGGAGTTTTGGAGAGACCCAGTACTTC. This translates into CAWSFGETQYF.

J is TRBJ2-7 and V is TRBV25-1; no clear D gene. Germline CDR1 and CDR2: MGHDK and SYGVNS. V lost 2 bases to trimming and J lost 0 bases, with 5 bases between them. The length of the CDR3 is 13 residues. The CDR3 here is CASSETNSYEQYF. The CDR3 nucleotides are TGTGCCAGCAGTGAAACCAACTCCTACGAGCAGTACTTC.

The V call is TRBV28, the J call TRBJ2-1; 8 bases are a match to TRBD1. V trimming: 5 bases; J trimming: 4 bases; junction bases outside the gene matches: 10. CDR3 length: 16 amino acids. The germline V gene has CDR1 MDHEN and CDR2 SYDVKM. The CDR3: CASSPQGYRGYNEQFF. The CDR3 DNA follows: TGTGCCAGCAGTCCCCAAGGGTACAGGGGGTACAATGAGCAGTTCTTC.

About this clone: Other DNA sequences within the sample encode an identical CDR3. This chain joins TRBV4-1 and TRBJ2-7, with 10 nucleotides matching TRBD1. V lost 1 base and J lost 3; bases outside the gene matches: 6. Per germline, CDR1 MGHRA and CDR2 YSYEKL. The CDR3 totals 16 residues. The chain's CDR3 is CASSQGTGGRSYEQYF. CDR3 nucleotide sequence: TGCGCCAGCAGCCAAGGGACAGGGGGGAGGAGCTACGAGCAGTACTTC.

This rearrangement joins TRBV7-9 to TRBJ2-1, with 7 positions matching TRBD1. The CDR3 sequence is 15 residues long. V shed 0 bases and J 6 bases; nucleotides not matched to a gene: 5. The germline gives CDR1 SEHNR, CDR2 FQNEAQ (reference sequence). CDR3 DNA sequence: TGTGCCAGCAGCTTAGCGTACAGGGGTCGCAATGAGCAGTTCTTC. Translated: CASSLAYRGRNEQFF.

This chain joins TRBV30 and TRBJ1-3, with a weak D call TRBD1 (5 bases). The germline gives CDR1 GTSNPN, CDR2 SVGIG (reference sequence). The germline V and J ends were trimmed by 4 bases and 6 bases, with 7 bases remaining between them. The CDR3 has 11 amino acids. DNA for the CDR3: TGTGCCTGGATGACAGAAAACACCATATATTTT. Protein product: CAWMTENTIYF.

At least ten counts were recorded for this clone. This sample also contains other DNA sequences that code for the same CDR3. The chain carries TRBV6-5 and TRBJ2-5; D possibly matches TRBD1 or TRBD2 (5 bases each). This CDR3 is built from 14 residues. Between the trimmed V and J ends, which lost 0 bases and 8 bases, there was a span of 13 bases. Germline V gene sequence: CDR1 MNHEY, CDR2 SVGAGI. This CDR3 reads CASSYSRGLATQYF. CDR3 bases: TGTGCCAGCAGTTACTCGAGGGGATTGGCTACCCAGTACTTC.

This clone occurred many times. This rearrangement joins TRBV20-1 to TRBJ2-7; D not certain. Looked up from germline, CDR1 is DFQATT and CDR2 is SNEGSKA (reference sequence). Deletions cut 1 base from V and 12 bases from J, with 13 bases between. The CDR3 sequence is 11 residues long. CDR3 sequence (DNA): TGCAGTGCTAGAGGTCGGCAGGTGGTGTACTTC. Translated: CSARGRQVVYF.

J is TRBJ1-2 and V is TRBV5-6, with D tentatively TRBD1 (5 bases). This CDR3 is 14 amino acids long. V dropped 7 bases and J dropped 4 bases, with 17 bases sitting between them. Germline V gene lookup returns CDR1 SGHDT and CDR2 YYEEEE. CDR3 loop: CASLLYRGIYGYTF. The CDR3 DNA reads TGTGCCAGCCTACTCTACCGGGGGATCTATGGCTACACCTTC.

This chain uses TRBV18 with TRBJ1-2, with D possibly being TRBD1 (5 bases). The CDR3 has 15 residues. Germline V gives CDR1 KGHSH, CDR2 LQKENI. The V end was cut by 2 bases, the J end by 5 bases, with 15 bases between. The CDR3, as DNA: TGTGCCAGCTCACCAATGGGGGGTCCAGATTATGGCTACACCTTC. Translation gives CASSPMGGPDYGYTF.

The chain uses TRBV9 and TRBJ2-7; 7 bases align to TRBD1. This CDR3 has 13 amino acids. J lost 4 bases, V lost 4 bases, and 5 bases had no gene match. CDR1 and CDR2 from the germline V gene are SGDLS and YYNGEE. CDR3 nucleotides: TGTGCCAGCAGCCGGATGACAGGGTACGAGCAGTACTTC. It is translated as CASSRMTGYEQYF.

V and J are TRBV7-6 and TRBJ1-2, with D uncertain. Germline CDR1 is SGHVS and CDR2 is FNYEAQ. V lost 5 bases and J 0 bases, leaving 10 bases between the germline ends. The CDR3 consists of 14 residues. The CDR3 here is CASSRSAANYGYTF. The CDR3, as DNA: TGTGCCAGCAGCCGCTCGGCAGCTAACTATGGCTACACCTTC.